The 8 T cell receptor beta chains presented below share a single source sample, sequenced in a study of OX40 agonist ivuxolimab in advanced cancers. The repertoire was sequenced with immunoSEQ multiplex PCR; TCRdb's copy has only in-frame clones and lacks some. The repertoire holds some 74,000 clones, with approximately 94% as singletons. The sequences come from CD4+ or CD8+ T cells sorted from blood, collected in a trial of the OX40 agonist ivuxolimab. The receptors originated from an adult with an advanced solid tumor such as melanoma, head and neck, liver or kidney cancer.

The rearrangement uses TRBV5-1 and TRBJ2-1; D unresolved. Germline CDR1 reads SGHRS; CDR2 reads YFSETQ. This CDR3 has 13 amino acids. Between the trimmed V and J ends, which lost 2 bases and 10 bases, there was a span of 13 bases. This chain's CDR3 is CASSLGPQEEQFF. CDR3 nucleotides: TGCGCCAGCAGCTTAGGGCCCCAGGAGGAGCAGTTCTTC. Filled out from reference TRBV5-1 and TRBJ2-1, the complete variable domain reads KAGVTQTPRYLIKTRGQQVTLSCSPISGHRSVSWYQQTPGQGLQFLFEYFSETQRNKGNFPGRFSGRQFSNSRSEMNVSTLELGDSALYLCASSLGPQEEQFFGPGTRLTVL.

As regards this clone: A junction end diverges from the germline sequence, so it may reflect a read error. The V gene is TRBV5-1, the J gene TRBJ2-1, with 10 bases aligning to TRBD2. This CDR3 has 15 residues. Germline lookup yields CDR1 SGHRS and CDR2 YFSETQ. The DNA of the CDR3 is TGCGCCAGCAGCCTGGGACTAGCGCGTTACAATGAGCAGCTCTTC. It translates to CASSLGLARYNEQLF. Combining the CDR3 with reference TRBV5-1 and TRBJ2-1 gives the whole variable domain KAGVTQTPRYLIKTRGQQVTLSCSPISGHRSVSWYQQTPGQGLQFLFEYFSETQRNKGNFPGRFSGRQFSNSRSEMNVSTLELGDSALYLCASSLGLARYNEQLFGPGTRLTVL.

Points on this clone: The identical CDR3 is also encoded by other nucleotide sequences in the sample. V and J are TRBV6-5 and TRBJ1-2, with D hard to call. CDR3 length: 12 amino acids. Germline V gene sequence: CDR1 MNHEY, CDR2 SVGAGI. The ends were cut back, 0 bases at V and 8 bases at J, with 7 bases in the middle. The CDR3 DNA reads TGTGCCAGCAGTTACTCCGGGGAAGGCTACACCTTC. Translation: CASSYSGEGYTF.

This chain uses TRBV29-1 with TRBJ1-3; the D is unclear. Germline loops: CDR1 SQVTM, CDR2 ANQGSEA. V was pared by 4 bases and J by 0 bases, with 7 bases between. This CDR3 has 13 residues. Here the CDR3 reads CSVGSDSGNTIYF. CDR3 nucleotides: TGCAGCGTTGGATCAGACTCTGGAAACACCATATATTTT.

The CDR3 bases are TGTGCCAGCAGTTACAGGGTCACCGGGGAGCTGTTTTTT. It translates to CASSYRVTGELFF. This chain links TRBV6-5 with TRBJ2-2; D is uncertain. The germline V gene encodes CDR1 MNHEY and CDR2 SVGAGI. This CDR3 spans 13 amino acids. The V gene lost 2 bases and the J gene lost 4 bases, with 5 bases spanning the gap.

With regard to this clone: This CDR3 is also generated by other DNA sequences in the sample. The chain carries TRBV27 and TRBJ2-1, with a tentative D call TRBD2 (6 bases). V was cut by 3 bases and J by 7 bases, with 7 bases left in between. The CDR3 is 12 residues long. Germline V gives CDR1 MNHEY, CDR2 SMNVEV (reference sequence). The DNA for the CDR3 is TGTGCCAGCAGTTTTGGAGGGAATGAGCAGTTCTTC. Its translation: CASSFGGNEQFF.

The V and J genes are TRBV7-9 and TRBJ1-1; TRBD1 aligns across 8 bases. The CDR3 is made up of 12 amino acids. Germline V gene data show CDR1 as SEHNR and CDR2 as FQNEAQ (reference sequence). Losses at the gene ends were 5 bases for V and 7 bases for J; bases not matched to a gene: 3. CDR3 coding DNA: TGTGCCAGCAGCGGGGACAGGCTTGAAGCTTTCTTT. It is translated as CASSGDRLEAFF.

V gene TRBV27 combines with J gene TRBJ1-5; no definite D call. The V end lost 0 bases, the J end lost 0 bases, and 9 bases lay between the germline ends. The V gene's germline CDR1 is MNHEY and CDR2 SMNVEV (reference sequence). The CDR3 totals 16 residues. This chain's CDR3 is CASSLSGDYSNQPQHF. In nucleotides, the CDR3 is TGTGCCAGCAGTTTATCGGGAGATTATAGCAATCAGCCCCAGCATTTT.